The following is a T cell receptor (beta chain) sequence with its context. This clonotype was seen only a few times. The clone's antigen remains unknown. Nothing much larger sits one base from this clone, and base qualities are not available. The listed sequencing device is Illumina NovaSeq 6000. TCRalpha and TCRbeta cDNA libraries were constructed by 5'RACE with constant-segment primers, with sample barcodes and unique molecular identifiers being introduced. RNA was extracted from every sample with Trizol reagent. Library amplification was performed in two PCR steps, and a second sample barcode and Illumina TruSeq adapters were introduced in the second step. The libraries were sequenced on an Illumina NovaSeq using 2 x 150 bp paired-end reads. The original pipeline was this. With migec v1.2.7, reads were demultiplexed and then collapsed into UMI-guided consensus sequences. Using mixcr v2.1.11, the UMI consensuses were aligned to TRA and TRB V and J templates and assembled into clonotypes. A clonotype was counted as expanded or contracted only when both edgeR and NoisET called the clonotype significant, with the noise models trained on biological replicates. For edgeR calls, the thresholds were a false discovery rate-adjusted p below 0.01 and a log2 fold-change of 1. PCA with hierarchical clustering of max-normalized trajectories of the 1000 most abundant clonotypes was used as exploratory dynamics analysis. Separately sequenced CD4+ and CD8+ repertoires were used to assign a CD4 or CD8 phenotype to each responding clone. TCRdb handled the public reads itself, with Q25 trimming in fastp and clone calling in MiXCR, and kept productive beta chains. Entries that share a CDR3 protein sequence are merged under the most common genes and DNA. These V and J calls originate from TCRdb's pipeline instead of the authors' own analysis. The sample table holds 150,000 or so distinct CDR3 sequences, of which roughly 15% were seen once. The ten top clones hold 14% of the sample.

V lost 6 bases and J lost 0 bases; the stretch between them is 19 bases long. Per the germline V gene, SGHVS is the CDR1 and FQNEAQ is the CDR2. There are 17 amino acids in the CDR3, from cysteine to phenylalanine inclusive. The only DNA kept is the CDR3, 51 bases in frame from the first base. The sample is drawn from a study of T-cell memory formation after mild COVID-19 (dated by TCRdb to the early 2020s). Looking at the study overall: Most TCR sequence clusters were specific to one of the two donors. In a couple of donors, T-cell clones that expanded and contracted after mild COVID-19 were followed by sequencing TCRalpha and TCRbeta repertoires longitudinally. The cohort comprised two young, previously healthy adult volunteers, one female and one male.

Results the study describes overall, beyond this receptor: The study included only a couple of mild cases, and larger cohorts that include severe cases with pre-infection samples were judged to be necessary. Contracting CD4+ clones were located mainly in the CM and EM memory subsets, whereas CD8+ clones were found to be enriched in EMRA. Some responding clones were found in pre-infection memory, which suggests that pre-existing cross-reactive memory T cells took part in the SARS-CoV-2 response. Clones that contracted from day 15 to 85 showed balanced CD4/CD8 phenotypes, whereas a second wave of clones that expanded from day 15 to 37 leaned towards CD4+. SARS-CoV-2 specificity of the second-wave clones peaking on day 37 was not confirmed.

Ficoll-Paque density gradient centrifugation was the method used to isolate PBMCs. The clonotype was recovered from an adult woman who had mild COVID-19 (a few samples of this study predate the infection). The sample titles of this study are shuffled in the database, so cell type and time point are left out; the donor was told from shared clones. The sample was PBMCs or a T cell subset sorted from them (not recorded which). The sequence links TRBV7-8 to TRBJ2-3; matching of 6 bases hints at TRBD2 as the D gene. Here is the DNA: TGTGCCAGCAGTGACCGGGAGAGAACCCAAAGCACAGATACGCAGTATTTT. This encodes CASSDRERTQSTDTQYF.